The source of this T cell receptor beta chain is a study of shared clonotypes between healthy human individuals. It was CD45RO-negative cells, positively selected for CCR7, that made up naive CD8 cells, with terminally differentiated effector memory CD45RA+ cells excluded. Those who donated were healthy HIV-negative adults, with no recent acute infections or vaccinations reported. Notes on the study in general: Limited genetic and exposure-history diversity came from having few donors. Apart from blood, nothing was sampled; tissue repertoires likely differ. Clonotypes not shared had lower generation probabilities than those common to all four donors.

Profiled with immunoSEQ multiplex PCR; TCRdb holds only in-frame clones, not every one. The table has about 2.1 million clones, roughly 95% seen once. The V and J ends lost 2 bases and 2 bases respectively, with 14 bases between them. The germline CDR1 and CDR2 sequences are MNHEY and SVGAGI. This CDR3 has 16 amino acids. Concerning this clone itself: Its antigen is unidentified.

This rearrangement joins TRBV6-5 to TRBJ2-3, with D perhaps assigned TRBD1 or TRBD2 (6 bases each). Material for sequencing was naive CD8+ T cells from PBMCs. The source of this sequence is a man between 18 and 29 years old in good health. Some clones in this sample may be carry-over from other donors' samples. In DNA, the CDR3 is TGTGCCAGCAGTTACGGTGGGGGGCGCGCCACAGATACGCAGTATTTT. It encodes CASSYGGGRATDTQYF.